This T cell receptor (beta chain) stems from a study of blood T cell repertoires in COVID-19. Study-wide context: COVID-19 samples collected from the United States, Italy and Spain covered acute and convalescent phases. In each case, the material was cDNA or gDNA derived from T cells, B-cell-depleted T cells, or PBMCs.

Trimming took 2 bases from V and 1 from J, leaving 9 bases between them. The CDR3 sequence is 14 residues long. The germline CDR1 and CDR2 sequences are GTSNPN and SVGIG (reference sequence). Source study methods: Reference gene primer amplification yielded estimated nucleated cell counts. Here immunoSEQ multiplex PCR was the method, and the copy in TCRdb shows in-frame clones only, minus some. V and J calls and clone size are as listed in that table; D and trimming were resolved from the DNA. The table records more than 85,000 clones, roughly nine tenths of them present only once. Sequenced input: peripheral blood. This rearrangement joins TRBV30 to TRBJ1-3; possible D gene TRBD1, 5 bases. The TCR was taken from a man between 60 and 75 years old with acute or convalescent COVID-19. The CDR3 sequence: CAWSLGGSGNTIYF. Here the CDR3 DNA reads TGTGCCTGGAGTCTTGGGGGGTCTGGAAACACCATATATTTT.